This T cell receptor (beta chain) was identified in a study of blood T cell repertoires in COVID-19. Overall study: Acute and convalescent COVID-19 samples came from the United States, Italy and Spain. T cells, B-cell-depleted T cells, or PBMCs provided the cDNA or gDNA that served as material.

Germline V gene sequence: CDR1 SGDLS, CDR2 YYNGEE. Trimming removed 2 bases at V and 7 bases at J, with 18 bases between. This CDR3 has 15 amino acids. Per the original data handling: Reference gene primer amplification yielded estimated nucleated cell counts. Produced via immunoSEQ multiplex PCR; TCRdb's table is partial and in-frame only. V, J and clone size are taken as reported in that table, and D and trimming were inferred from the DNA itself. The sample lists 90,000 to 130,000 clones; roughly four fifths were seen once. The sequence derives from a woman aged 60-75 years with acute or convalescent COVID-19. The sequenced sample was peripheral blood. The V and J genes are TRBV9 and TRBJ1-2; D perhaps matches TRBD1 (6 bases). This chain's CDR3 is CASSVFPLEGGGYTF. In DNA form, the CDR3 reads TGTGCCAGCAGCGTGTTTCCTTTAGAAGGGGGTGGCTACACCTTC. Full variable domain (remainder filled in from reference TRBV9 and TRBJ1-2): DSGVTQTPKHLITATGQRVTLRCSPRSGDLSVYWYQQSLDQGLQFLIQYYNGEERAKGNILERFSAQQFPDLHSELNLSSLELGDSALYFCASSVFPLEGGGYTFGSGTRLTVV.